One and the same sample provided the 17 T cell receptor beta chains below, sequenced in a study of T cell repertoires in cytomegalovirus infection. These receptors' antigens are unknown. TCRdb redid the calling of the reads with MiXCR, one entry per CDR3 protein. The sample lists about 770,000 distinct CDR3 sequences; 25% to 35% were seen once. Material: cultured CD8+ T cells from PBMCs, obtained from culture after CMV antigen stimulation. The receptors derive from a human donor in good health (CMV status not recorded). Some clones in this sample may be carry-over from other donors' samples.

The chain carries TRBV10-3 and TRBJ1-2; D gene uncertain. Germline V gene data show CDR1 as ENHRY and CDR2 as SYGVKD. There are 14 residues in the CDR3. Trimming took off 1 base at V and 1 base at J, with 7 bases between the two ends. In DNA, the CDR3 is TGTGCCATCAGTGAGTTAACCTATAACTATGGCTACACCTTC. It encodes CAISELTYNYGYTF.

In this sample, this clonotype turned up a few times. The chain has TRBV7-9 and TRBJ1-1; 9 bases align to TRBD1. This CDR3 has 18 residues. Germline values: CDR1 SEHNR, CDR2 FQNEAQ (reference sequence). Trimming removed 2 bases from V and 1 base from J; junction bases left unmatched: 11. The CDR3 reads CASSLWGTGGWGNTEAFF. CDR3 nucleotide sequence: TGTGCCAGCAGCTTATGGGGAACAGGGGGCTGGGGGAACACTGAAGCTTTCTTT.

This clonotype was seen many times. The V call is TRBV5-5, the J call TRBJ1-1; 7 bases agree with TRBD1. Losses at the gene ends were 0 bases for V and 1 base for J; bases not matched to a gene: 12. The CDR3 contains 18 residues. Germline CDR1 reads SGHKS; CDR2 reads YYEKEE (reference sequence). CDR3 nucleotides: TGTGCCAGCAGCTTGGGCCTGGTTAACAGGGGCTCGAACACTGAAGCTTTCTTT. It specifies CASSLGLVNRGSNTEAFF.

This sequence joins TRBV27 and TRBJ2-7; D is perhaps TRBD1 or TRBD2 (5 bases each). Germline lookup yields CDR1 MNHEY and CDR2 SMNVEV (reference sequence). V lost 1 base and J lost 6, with 19 bases in between. CDR3 length: 16 residues. The chain's CDR3 is CASSLWSRTWGSEQYF. The CDR3 DNA follows: TGTGCCAGCAGTTTATGGTCGAGGACATGGGGGTCCGAGCAGTACTTC.

The CDR3 bases are TGTGCCAGCAGTTCTACAGGGACAAGTCAGCCCCAGCATTTT. This gives the protein CASSSTGTSQPQHF. The chain combines TRBV2 with TRBJ1-5; a possible D gene is TRBD1 (6 bases). Trimming shortened V by 5 bases and J by 6 bases, and 14 bases separated the two germline ends. CDR1 and CDR2 from the germline V gene are SNHLY and FYNNEI. CDR3 length equals 14 residues.

CDR3 sequence: CAINDKLKETQYF. CDR3 sequence (DNA): TGTGCCATCAACGACAAACTGAAGGAGACCCAGTACTTC. V usage is TRBV10-3 and J usage is TRBJ2-5; D unresolved. The V and J ends lost 7 bases and 5 bases respectively, with 14 bases between them. CDR3 length: 13 amino acids. Germline V CDR1 and CDR2: ENHRY, SYGVKD.

This clonotype was detected only a few times. J is TRBJ2-2 and V is TRBV11-3; TRBD2 matches at 14 bases. The CDR3 is 16 amino acids. CDR1 and CDR2 (germline): SGHNT, YENEEA. The J segment lost 5 bases and the V segment lost 5 bases, leaving 4 bases of the junction unmatched. The CDR3 region is CASSAGTSGGTGELFF. The CDR3 coding sequence is TGTGCCAGCAGCGCCGGGACTAGCGGGGGTACCGGGGAGCTGTTTTTT.

The V and J genes are TRBV9 and TRBJ1-4; no definite D call. V was cut by 0 bases and J by 1 base, with 7 bases left in between. The CDR3 runs to 15 residues. Germline lookup yields CDR1 SGDLS and CDR2 YYNGEE. CDR3 sequence: CASSVGSGTNEKLFF. The CDR3 bases are TGTGCCAGCAGCGTAGGATCAGGAACTAATGAAAAACTGTTTTTT.

V gene TRBV7-9 combines with J gene TRBJ2-1, with D possibly being TRBD2 (5 bases). The CDR3 covers 14 residues. Germline loops: CDR1 SEHNR, CDR2 FQNEAQ (reference sequence). V shed 8 bases and J shed 0 bases, with 11 bases lying between them. The CDR3 region has the DNA TGTGCCAGCTTAGGACTTAGCTCCTACAATGAGCAGTTCTTC. It specifies CASLGLSSYNEQFF.

This chain uses TRBV28 with TRBJ1-1; D gene uncertain. CDR3 length: 14 residues. V was pared by 6 bases and J by 1 base, with 12 bases between. Germline CDR1 is MDHEN and CDR2 is SYDVKM. The CDR3 coding sequence is TGTGCCAGCAGCTGGGCGGGGTGGAACACTGAAGCTTTCTTT. Translation gives CASSWAGWNTEAFF.

The table lists this clonotype with many counts. This chain links TRBV7-6 with TRBJ1-1; the D is unclear. CDR1 and CDR2 from the germline V gene are SGHVS and FNYEAQ. Between the trimmed V and J ends, which lost 7 bases and 1 base, there was a span of 16 bases. There are 15 residues in the CDR3. This CDR3 reads CASIALGGGNTEAFF. The CDR3 DNA follows: TGTGCCAGCATCGCTTTAGGAGGCGGGAACACTGAAGCTTTCTTT.

Many counts were recorded for this clonotype. CDR3 sequence: CASSLATTTTYEQFF. The CDR3 DNA follows: TGTGCCAGCAGCTTAGCAACTACCACTACATATGAGCAGTTCTTC. The V gene is TRBV7-2, the J gene TRBJ2-1; D is ambiguous. This CDR3 region has 15 residues. With 0 bases removed from V and 8 bases from J, the gap between germline ends came to 14 bases. Germline values: CDR1 SGHTA, CDR2 FQGNSA.

The chain is built from TRBV10-3 and TRBJ2-2, with TRBD1 identical over 9 bases. J gave up 4 bases and V 10 bases, and 7 bases lay outside the gene matches. This CDR3 comprises 14 residues. The germline V gene has CDR1 ENHRY and CDR2 SYGVKD. DNA for the CDR3: TGTGCCACCCCCGGGACAGGGCTCACCGGGGAGCTGTTTTTT. Translating gives CATPGTGLTGELFF.

This clonotype was picked up a small number of times. The rearrangement links TRBV6-2 or TRBV6-3 to TRBJ2-7; D ambiguous. V was clipped by 8 bases and J by 5 bases, with 10 bases between them. From germline, CDR1 is MNHEY and CDR2 SVGEGT. The CDR3 spans 11 residues. DNA of the CDR3: TGTGCCAGCGGTCCGTCAAACGAGCAGTACTTC. Encoded protein: CASGPSNEQYF.

V gene TRBV7-9 combines with J gene TRBJ2-1; D gene unclear. Trimming took off 2 bases at V and 4 bases at J, with 15 bases between the two ends. Germline-derived CDR1 and CDR2 are SEHNR and FQNEAQ (reference sequence). This CDR3 contains 16 residues. CDR3 sequence (DNA): TGTGCCAGCAGCTTACGTGACCCCGACGGATACAATGAGCAGTTCTTC. Its protein product is CASSLRDPDGYNEQFF.

The chain employs TRBV6-2 or TRBV6-3 and TRBJ1-6, with 8 bases aligning to TRBD1. CDR3 length: 15 amino acids. Per germline, CDR1 MNHEY and CDR2 SVGEGT. The ends lost 5 bases at V and 3 bases at J; junction bases unmatched: 3. Written as DNA, the CDR3 is TGTGCCAGCAGTCCCGGGACAGGCTATAATTCACCCCTCCACTTT. As protein: CASSPGTGYNSPLHF.

Only a few counts were recorded for this clonotype. The rearrangement links TRBV6-5 to TRBJ1-4; 9 bases line up with TRBD1. Trimming removed 6 bases from V and 8 bases from J; junction bases left unmatched: 10. The CDR3 totals 15 residues. Per the germline V gene, CDR1 is MNHEY and CDR2 is SVGAGI. CDR3 region: CASSRSTGGREKLFF. Written as DNA, the CDR3 is TGTGCCAGCAGCCGCTCGACAGGGGGACGAGAAAAACTGTTTTTT.